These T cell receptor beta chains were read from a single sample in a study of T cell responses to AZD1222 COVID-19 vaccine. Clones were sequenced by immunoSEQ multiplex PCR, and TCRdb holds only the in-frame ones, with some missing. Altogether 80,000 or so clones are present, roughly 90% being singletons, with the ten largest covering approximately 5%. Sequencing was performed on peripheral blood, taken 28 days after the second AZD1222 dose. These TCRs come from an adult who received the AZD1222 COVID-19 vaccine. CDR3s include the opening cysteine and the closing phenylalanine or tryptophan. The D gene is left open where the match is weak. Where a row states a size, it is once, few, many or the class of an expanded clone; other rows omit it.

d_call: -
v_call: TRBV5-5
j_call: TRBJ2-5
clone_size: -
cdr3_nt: TGTGCCAGCAGCTTGTATGGGACGAAAGAAGAGACCCAGTACTTC
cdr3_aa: CASSLYGTKEETQYF

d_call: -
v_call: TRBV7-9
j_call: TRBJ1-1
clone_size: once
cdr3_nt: TGTGCCAGCAGCTTTGAGGGCATCACTGAAGCTTTCTTT
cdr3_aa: CASSFEGITEAFF

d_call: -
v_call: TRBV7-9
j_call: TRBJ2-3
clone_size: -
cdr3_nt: TGTGCCAGCAGCTTTTCGGGGGCGGATACGCAGTATTTT
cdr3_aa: CASSFSGADTQYF

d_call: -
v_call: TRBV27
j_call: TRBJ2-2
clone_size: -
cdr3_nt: TGTGCCAGCAGTTTTCGCCCCAGTAACACCGGGGAGCTGTTTTTT
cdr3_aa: CASSFRPSNTGELFF

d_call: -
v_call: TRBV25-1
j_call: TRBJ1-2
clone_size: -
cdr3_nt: TGTGCCAGCAGTGAAACTCGGGGGACGGACTATGGCTACACCTTC
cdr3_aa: CASSETRGTDYGYTF

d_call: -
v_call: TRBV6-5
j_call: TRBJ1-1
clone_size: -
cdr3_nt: TGTGCCAGCGCACGGAGCTTGAACACTGAAGCTTTCTTT
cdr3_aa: CASARSLNTEAFF

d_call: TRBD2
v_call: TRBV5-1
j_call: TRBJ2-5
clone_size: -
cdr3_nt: TGCGCCAGCAGGACTAGCGGGACGAAAGAGACCCAGTACTTC
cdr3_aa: CASRTSGTKETQYF

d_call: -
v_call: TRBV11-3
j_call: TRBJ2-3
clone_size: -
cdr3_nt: TGTGCCAGCAGCTTACGAGTGGCAGGGGATGCGGATACGCAGTATTTT
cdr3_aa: CASSLRVAGDADTQYF

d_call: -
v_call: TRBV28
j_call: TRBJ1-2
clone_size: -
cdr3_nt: TGTGCCAGCAGTTCCCCGGGAGGGTTTGGCTACACCTTC
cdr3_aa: CASSSPGGFGYTF

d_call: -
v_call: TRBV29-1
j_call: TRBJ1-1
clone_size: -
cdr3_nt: TGCAGCGTTGATCAGGGGATGAACACTGAAGCTTTCTTT
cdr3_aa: CSVDQGMNTEAFF

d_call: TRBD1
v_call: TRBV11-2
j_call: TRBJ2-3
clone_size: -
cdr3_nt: TGTGCCAGCAGCTTCCAACCGACAGGGTGGTTGGGCACAGATACGCAGTATTTT
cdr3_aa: CASSFQPTGWLGTDTQYF

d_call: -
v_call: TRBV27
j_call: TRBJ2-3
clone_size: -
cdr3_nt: TGTGCCAGCAGGGGGGCCGGAAGATGGGATACGCAGTATTTT
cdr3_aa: CASRGAGRWDTQYF

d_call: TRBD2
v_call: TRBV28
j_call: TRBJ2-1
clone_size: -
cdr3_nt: TGTGCCAGCAGTTCTGGCGGGAGACCCTACAATGAGCAGTTCTTC
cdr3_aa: CASSSGGRPYNEQFF

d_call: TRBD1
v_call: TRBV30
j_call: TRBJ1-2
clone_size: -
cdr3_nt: TGTGCCTGGAGTTTGACAGGGGGTAGTTATGGCTACACCTTC
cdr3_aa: CAWSLTGGSYGYTF

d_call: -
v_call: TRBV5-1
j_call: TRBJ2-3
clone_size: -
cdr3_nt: TGCGCCAGCAGCTGGGGACGGCGGTATACAGATACGCAGTATTTT
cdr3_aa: CASSWGRRYTDTQYF

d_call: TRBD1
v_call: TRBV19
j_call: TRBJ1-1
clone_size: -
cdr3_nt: TGTGCCAGTAGTATAGGGAACAGGGGCGCTGAAGCTTTCTTT
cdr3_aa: CASSIGNRGAEAFF

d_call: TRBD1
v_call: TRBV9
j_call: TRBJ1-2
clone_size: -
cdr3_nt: TGTGCCAGCAGCGTAGTTCCAGGGGGCCAGTATGGCTACACCTTC
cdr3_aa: CASSVVPGGQYGYTF

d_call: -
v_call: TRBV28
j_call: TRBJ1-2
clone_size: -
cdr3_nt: TGTGCCAGCACCAACTCTTTACTCCCAGCCAGCACCTTC
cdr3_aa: CASTNSLLPASTF

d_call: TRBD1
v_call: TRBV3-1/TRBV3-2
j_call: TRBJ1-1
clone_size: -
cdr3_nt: TGTGCCAGCATTCGCGGGACAGGGGGCGCAAATGGTATGATAGCTGAAGCTTTCTTT
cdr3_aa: CASIRGTGGANGMIAEAFF

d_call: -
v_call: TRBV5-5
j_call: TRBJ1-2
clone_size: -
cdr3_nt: TGTGCCAGCAGTCGGTACGATGTAGGGGGCTACACCTTC
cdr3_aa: CASSRYDVGGYTF

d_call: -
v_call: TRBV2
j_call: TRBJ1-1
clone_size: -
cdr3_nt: TGTGCCAGCCTTCTAACGAACACTGAAGCTTTCTTT
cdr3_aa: CASLLTNTEAFF

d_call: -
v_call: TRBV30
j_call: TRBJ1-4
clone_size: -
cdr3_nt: TGTGCCTGGACCTTGGATGCAACTAATGAAAAACTGTTTTTT
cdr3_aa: CAWTLDATNEKLFF

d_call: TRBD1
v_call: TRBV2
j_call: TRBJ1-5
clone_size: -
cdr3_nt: TGTGCCAGCAGTGCGACAGGGTTGGGTCAGCCCCAGCATTTT
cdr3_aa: CASSATGLGQPQHF

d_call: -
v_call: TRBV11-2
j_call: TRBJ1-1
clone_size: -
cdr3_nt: TGTGCCAGCAGCTTAGTTTTGGGAGGGACTGAAGCTTTCTTT
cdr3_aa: CASSLVLGGTEAFF

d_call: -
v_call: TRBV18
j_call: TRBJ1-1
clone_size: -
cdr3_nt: TGTGCCAGCTCCTCGAACGGTAACACTGAAGCTTTCTTT
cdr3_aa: CASSSNGNTEAFF

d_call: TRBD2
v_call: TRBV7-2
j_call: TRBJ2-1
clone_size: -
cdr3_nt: TGTGCCAGCAGCTTGTCTAGCGGGAAATGGGATGAGCAGTTCTTC
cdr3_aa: CASSLSSGKWDEQFF

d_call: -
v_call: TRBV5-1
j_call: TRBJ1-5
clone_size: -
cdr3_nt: TGCGCCAGCAGCTTGGATGGTCCGGGCCTCGACCAGCCCCAGCATTTT
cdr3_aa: CASSLDGPGLDQPQHF

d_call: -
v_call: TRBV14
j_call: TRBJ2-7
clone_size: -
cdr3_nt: TGTGCCAGCAGCCCGAACTCCTACGAGCAGTACTTC
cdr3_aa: CASSPNSYEQYF

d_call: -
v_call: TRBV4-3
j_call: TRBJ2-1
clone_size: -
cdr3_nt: TGCGCCAGCAGCCAAGACTGGTACGGAGCCAATGAGCAGTTCTTC
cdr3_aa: CASSQDWYGANEQFF

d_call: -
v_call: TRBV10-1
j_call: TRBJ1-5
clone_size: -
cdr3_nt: TGCGCCAGCACCGCCAATCAGCCCCAGCATTTT
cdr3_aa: CASTANQPQHF

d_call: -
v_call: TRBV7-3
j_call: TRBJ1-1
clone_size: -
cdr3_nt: TGTGCCACCCAGAAGGAGGCCGCGGACACTGAAGCTTTCTTT
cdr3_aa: CATQKEAADTEAFF

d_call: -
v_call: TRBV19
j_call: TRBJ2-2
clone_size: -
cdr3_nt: TGTGCCAGTATCCCCAACAGGGTAAACACCGGGGAGCTGTTTTTT
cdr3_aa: CASIPNRVNTGELFF

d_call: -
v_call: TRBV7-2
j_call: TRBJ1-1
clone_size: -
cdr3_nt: TGTGCCAGCAGCTTAGACAGGGTTGTAACTGAAGCTTTCTTT
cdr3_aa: CASSLDRVVTEAFF

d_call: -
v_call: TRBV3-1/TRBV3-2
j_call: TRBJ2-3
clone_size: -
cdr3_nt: TGTGCCAGCAGCCACCGGAACACAGATACGCAGTATTTT
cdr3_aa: CASSHRNTDTQYF

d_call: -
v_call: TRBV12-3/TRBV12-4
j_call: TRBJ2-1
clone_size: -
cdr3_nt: TGTGCCAGCAGTTTCGAGGGCTATGGGCAGTTCTTC
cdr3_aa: CASSFEGYGQFF

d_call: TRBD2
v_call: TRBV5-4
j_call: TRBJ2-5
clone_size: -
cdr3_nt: TGTGCCAGCAGCCCGAAGGCGAGCGGGAGCTTAGAACAAGAGACCCAGTACTTC
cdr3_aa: CASSPKASGSLEQETQYF

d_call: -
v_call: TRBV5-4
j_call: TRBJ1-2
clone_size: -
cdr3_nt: TGTGCCAGCAGCTTGGTGGGGGAATATGGCTACACCTTC
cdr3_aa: CASSLVGEYGYTF

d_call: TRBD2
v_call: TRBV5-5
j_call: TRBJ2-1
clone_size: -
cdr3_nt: TGTGCCAGCAGCTTGTATACTAGCGGGTCTGGGGGGCAGTTCTTC
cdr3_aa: CASSLYTSGSGGQFF

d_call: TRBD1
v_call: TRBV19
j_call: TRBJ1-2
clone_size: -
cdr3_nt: TGTGCCAGTAGTATCCGACAGGGGGCCGCATACTATGGCTACACCTTC
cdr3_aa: CASSIRQGAAYYGYTF

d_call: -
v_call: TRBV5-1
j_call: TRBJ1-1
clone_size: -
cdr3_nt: TGCGCCAGCAGCGTTGACAGGACGAACACTGAAGCTTTCTTT
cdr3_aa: CASSVDRTNTEAFF

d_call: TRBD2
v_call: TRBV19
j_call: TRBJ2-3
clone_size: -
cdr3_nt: TGTGCCAGTAGAACTAGCGGTCTAGTCACAGATACGCAGTATTTT
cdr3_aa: CASRTSGLVTDTQYF

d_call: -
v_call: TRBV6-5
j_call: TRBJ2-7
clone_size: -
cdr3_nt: TGTGCCAGCACATCTGACAGCAGTTCCTACGAGCAGTACTTC
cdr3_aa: CASTSDSSSYEQYF

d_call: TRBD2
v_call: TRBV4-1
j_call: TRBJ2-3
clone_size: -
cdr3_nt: TGCGCCAGCAGCCAAGATCGGCTAGCGGGAGCTCCAGATACGCAGTATTTT
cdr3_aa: CASSQDRLAGAPDTQYF

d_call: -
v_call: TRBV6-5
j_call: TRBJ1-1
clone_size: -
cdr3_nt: TGTGCCAGCAGCCTGGAAGGGATGAACACTGAAGCTTTCTTT
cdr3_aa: CASSLEGMNTEAFF

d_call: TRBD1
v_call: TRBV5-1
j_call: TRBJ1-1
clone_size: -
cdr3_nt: TGCGCCAGCAGCTTGCCGGACAGGGACACTGAAGCTTTCTTT
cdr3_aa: CASSLPDRDTEAFF

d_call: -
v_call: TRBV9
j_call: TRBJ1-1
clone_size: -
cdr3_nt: TGTGCCAGCAGCGTAGCTCCCGGGGAGGGTGCCACTGAAGCTTTCTTT
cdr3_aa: CASSVAPGEGATEAFF

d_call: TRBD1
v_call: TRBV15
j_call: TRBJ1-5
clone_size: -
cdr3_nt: TGTGCCACCAGCAGCAGCTACCAGGGGGCGGGTCAGCCCCAGCATTTT
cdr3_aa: CATSSSYQGAGQPQHF

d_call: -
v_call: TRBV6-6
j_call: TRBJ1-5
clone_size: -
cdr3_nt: TGTGCCAGCAGTTACTCCGGAGAAGTGGGCAATCAGCCCCAGCATTTT
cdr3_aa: CASSYSGEVGNQPQHF

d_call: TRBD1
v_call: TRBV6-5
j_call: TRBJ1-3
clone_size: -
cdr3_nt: TGTGCCAGCAGCCACAGGGGGCTTGAAAACACCATATATTTT
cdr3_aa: CASSHRGLENTIYF

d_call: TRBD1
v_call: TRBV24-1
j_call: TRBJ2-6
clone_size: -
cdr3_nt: TGTGCCACCAGTGATTTACCGGGACAGGGTGACGCTGGGGCCAACGTCCTGACTTTC
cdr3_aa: CATSDLPGQGDAGANVLTF

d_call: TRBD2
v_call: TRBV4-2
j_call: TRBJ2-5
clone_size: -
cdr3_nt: TGTGCCAGCAGCCAAGAGGCGAGCGGGAGGGGGGAGACCCAGTACTTC
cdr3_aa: CASSQEASGRGETQYF

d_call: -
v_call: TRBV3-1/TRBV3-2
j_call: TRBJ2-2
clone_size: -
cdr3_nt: TGTGCCAGCAGCCCATCTGGAGGGATCTCGAACACCGGGGAGCTGTTTTTT
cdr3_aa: CASSPSGGISNTGELFF

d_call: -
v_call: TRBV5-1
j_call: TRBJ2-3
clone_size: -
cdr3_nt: TGCGCCAGCAGCTTGGGGGGCAGGGGACCAGATACGCAGTATTTT
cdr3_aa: CASSLGGRGPDTQYF

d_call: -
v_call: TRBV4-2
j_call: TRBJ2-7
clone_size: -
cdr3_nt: TGTGCCAGCAGCCCCCGGAAGGACACGACCTACGAGCAGTACTTC
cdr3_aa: CASSPRKDTTYEQYF

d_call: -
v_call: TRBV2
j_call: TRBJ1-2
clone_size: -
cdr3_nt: TGTGCCAGAATAAGGGGTCCTACCTATGGCTACACCTTC
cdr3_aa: CARIRGPTYGYTF